Following are 32 T cell receptor beta chains from one sample sequenced in a study of cytomegalovirus exposure and HLA in healthy donors (dated by TCRdb to about 2017). Library generation was performed with the immunoSEQ multiplex PCR assay. A mixture of 60 forward primers for TCR Vbeta segments and 13 reverse primers for TCR Jbeta segments was used in the multiplex PCR. Imported from immuneACCESS, the table was reduced by TCRdb to in-frame sequences with V and J called. These copies leave out some clones; in studies compared against another copy, an unresolved V gene accounts for under half, and the cause of the remainder is not known. Across this sample there are some 160,000 clones, with roughly 80% seen only once. Together, the top ten hold approximately 4.2% of the sample. Sequencing input: PBMCs. The receptors here all came from a woman aged 40 to 50 in good health and CMV-seropositive.

The genes are TRBV7-8 and TRBJ1-4, with D perhaps matching TRBD1 (6 bases). CDR3 length equals 15 residues. V was shortened by 5 bases and J by 11 bases, with 21 bases between the two germline ends. Germline CDR1 reads SGHVS; CDR2 reads FQNEAQ. CDR3 region: CASSVSGTRSAKLFF. The CDR3, as DNA: TGTGCCAGCAGCGTCTCCGGGACACGGAGCGCGAAACTGTTTTTT.

The chain links TRBV30 to TRBJ2-5; D perhaps matches TRBD2 (6 bases). From germline, CDR1 is GTSNPN and CDR2 SVGIG (reference sequence). V dropped 2 bases and J dropped 5 bases, with 9 bases sitting between them. The CDR3 runs to 12 residues. The CDR3 sequence is CAWSPAGETQYF. The CDR3 DNA reads TGTGCCTGGAGTCCTGCGGGGGAGACCCAGTACTTC.

This clone was seen a handful of times. This rearrangement joins TRBV27 to TRBJ1-2; TRBD1 agrees at 9 bases. This CDR3 comprises 15 residues. From germline, CDR1 is MNHEY and CDR2 SMNVEV (reference sequence). V gave up 1 base and J gave up 4 bases; unmatched junction bases: 4. In nucleotides, the CDR3 is TGTGCCAGCAGTTTATACAGGGGGCTCGGCTATGGCTACACCTTC. Amino acids: CASSLYRGLGYGYTF.

This clone showed up just once. The V call is TRBV19, the J call TRBJ2-2, with TRBD2 identical over 8 bases. V lost 6 bases, J lost 0 bases, and 18 bases stayed unmatched. Germline loops: CDR1 LNHDA, CDR2 SQIVND (reference sequence). This CDR3 is built from 20 residues. This CDR3 reads CASRDFQGLGGRSNTGELFF. DNA of the CDR3: TGTGCCAGTAGAGATTTCCAGGGCCTCGGCGGGAGGTCGAACACCGGGGAGCTGTTTTTT.

The V gene is TRBV27, the J gene TRBJ1-4; perhaps TRBD1 as D (6 bases). Per the germline V gene, CDR1 is MNHEY and CDR2 is SMNVEV (reference sequence). This CDR3 region has 15 residues. V lost 0 bases, J lost 7 bases, and 12 bases lay in between. This CDR3 reads CASSLSTGGPEKLFF. CDR3 bases: TGTGCCAGCAGTTTATCGACCGGGGGGCCTGAAAAACTGTTTTTT.

The V gene is TRBV6-6, the J gene TRBJ2-7; unclear D gene. Germline CDR1 is MNHNY and CDR2 is SVGAGI (reference sequence). Between the trimmed V and J ends, which lost 6 bases and 0 bases, there was a span of 18 bases. The CDR3 extends over 16 amino acids. CDR3 DNA sequence: TGTGCCAGCAGCCACACTTGGAGTTCGAGCTCCTACGAGCAGTACTTC. Translated: CASSHTWSSSSYEQYF.

This chain links TRBV2 with TRBJ2-2; 12 positions agree with TRBD2. CDR1 is SNHLY and CDR2 is FYNNEI in the germline V gene. The CDR3 is 17 amino acids. Losses at the gene ends were 2 bases for V and 0 bases for J; bases not matched to a gene: 1. The CDR3 sequence is CASSERTSGTNTGELFF. The DNA of the CDR3 is TGTGCCAGCAGTGAAAGGACTAGCGGGACGAACACCGGGGAGCTGTTTTTT.

V usage is TRBV28 and J usage is TRBJ2-2, with D possibly TRBD1 on 6 matching bases. The CDR3 loop spans 15 amino acids. The V end was cut by 7 bases, the J end by 2 bases, with 14 bases between. Germline CDR1 reads MDHEN; CDR2 reads SYDVKM. The DNA for the CDR3 is TGTGCCAGCAAACGAGAGGGGGTAAACACCGGGGAGCTGTTTTTT. Its translation: CASKREGVNTGELFF.

The CDR3 DNA follows: TGTGCCACCAGCCTCCCCCTGGGCGGGGACACAGATACGCAGTATTTT. This sequence encodes CATSLPLGGDTDTQYF. The chain has TRBV15 and TRBJ2-3; TRBD2 might be the D (6 bases). Germline V CDR1 and CDR2: LNHNV, YYDKDF (reference sequence). V was cut by 5 bases and J by 2 bases, with 17 bases left in between. CDR3 length: 16 amino acids.

V gene TRBV5-5 combines with J gene TRBJ2-7; 10 bases map to TRBD2. V lost 7 bases, J lost 4 bases, and 8 bases stayed unmatched. Per germline, CDR1 SGHKS and CDR2 YYEKEE (reference sequence). The CDR3 is 14 residues long. CDR3 in amino acids: CASSLAGEGYEQYF. The DNA for the CDR3 is TGTGCCAGCTCTCTAGCGGGAGAGGGGTACGAGCAGTACTTC.

The V and J genes are TRBV30 and TRBJ2-7; D not certain. Deletions cut 0 bases from V and 1 base from J, with 7 bases between. CDR3 length: 13 amino acids. Germline CDR1 reads GTSNPN; CDR2 reads SVGIG (reference sequence). The DNA for the CDR3 is TGTGCCTGGAGTGTATCTAATTCCTACGAGCAGTACTTC. Its protein product is CAWSVSNSYEQYF.

The chain links TRBV11-3 to TRBJ2-3, with TRBD1 identical over 7 bases. Losses at the gene ends were 0 bases for V and 2 bases for J; bases not matched to a gene: 2. Germline lookup yields CDR1 SGHNT and CDR2 YENEEA. CDR3 length: 15 amino acids. This CDR3 is CASSLDGTATDTQYF. The DNA of the CDR3 is TGTGCCAGCAGCTTAGACGGGACAGCCACAGATACGCAGTATTTT.

The rearrangement links TRBV28 to TRBJ1-2; TRBD1 agrees at 11 bases. There are 15 residues in the CDR3. Germline CDR1 reads MDHEN; CDR2 reads SYDVKM. V gave up 6 bases and J gave up 8 bases; unmatched junction bases: 11. This CDR3 reads CASRFGQGATNGYTF. In DNA form, the CDR3 reads TGTGCCAGCAGGTTCGGACAGGGGGCCACGAACGGCTACACCTTC.

The J gene is TRBJ1-1, the V gene TRBV11-3; D is ambiguous. Trimming took off 2 bases at V and 0 bases at J, with 7 bases between the two ends. The CDR3 is 14 residues long. Germline CDR1 reads SGHNT; CDR2 reads YENEEA. The CDR3 loop reads CASSLSSLNTEAFF. CDR3 DNA: TGTGCCAGCAGCTTATCGTCCTTGAACACTGAAGCTTTCTTT.

The chain joins TRBV5-6 to TRBJ2-1; perhaps TRBD2 as D (5 bases). Trimming pared 2 bases from V and 6 bases from J, leaving 15 bases between. The CDR3 runs 15 residues. The germline V gene has CDR1 SGHDT and CDR2 YYEEEE. The CDR3 nucleotides read TGTGCCAGCAGCTTAGGGCGGGCCCGCGGCAATGAGCAGTTCTTC. Translation: CASSLGRARGNEQFF.

J is TRBJ2-3 and V is TRBV7-2; D possibly corresponds to TRBD1 (5 bases). Germline V gives CDR1 SGHTA, CDR2 FQGNSA. The CDR3 is made up of 14 amino acids. Trimming took off 3 bases at V and 3 bases at J, with 10 bases between the two ends. The DNA for the CDR3 is TGTGCCAGCAGCTTCTTGGGGCAGACAGATACGCAGTATTTT. It is translated as CASSFLGQTDTQYF.

The rearrangement joins TRBV19 to TRBJ2-1; 7 bases align to TRBD1. Germline assignment: CDR1 LNHDA and CDR2 SQIVND (reference sequence). The CDR3 loop spans 16 amino acids. Unmatched junction bases numbered 6, after V lost 4 bases and J lost 0 bases. CDR3 in DNA: TGTGCCAGTAGTAATGGACAGGCGGGCTCCTACAATGAGCAGTTCTTC. This gives the protein CASSNGQAGSYNEQFF.

This clone appeared a few times. The genes are TRBV6-1 and TRBJ2-1; possible D gene TRBD2, 5 bases. This CDR3 contains 14 residues. Germline lookup yields CDR1 MNHNS and CDR2 SASEGT. Trimming took off 5 bases at V and 0 bases at J, with 8 bases between the two ends. CDR3 sequence reads: CASSSGSSYNEQFF. CDR3 nucleotides: TGTGCCAGCAGTAGCGGAAGCTCCTACAATGAGCAGTTCTTC.

The gene calls are TRBV28 and TRBJ2-5, with 7 bases identical to TRBD2. V was clipped by 2 bases and J by 5 bases; unmatched bases: 5. CDR3 size: 14 residues. Germline V lookup: CDR1 MDHEN, CDR2 SYDVKM. CDR3 DNA sequence: TGTGCCAGCAGTTTACTCGGGGGGACGGAGACCCAGTACTTC. Translated, it gives CASSLLGGTETQYF.

This clone came up a few times. One junction end disagrees with the germline gene, perhaps due to a read error. The sample carries other DNA sequences with the same CDR3. The chain links TRBV5-4 to TRBJ2-7; D uncertain. Germline values: CDR1 SGHNT, CDR2 YYREEE (reference sequence). CDR3 length: 10 residues. CDR3 bases: TGTGCTAGCAGCTTCGGCGAGCAGTACTTC. It yields the protein CASSFGEQYF.

CDR3 nucleotide sequence: TGTGCCAGCAGGACATCCGGGACAAACTCCCTCCACTTT. Its translation is CASRTSGTNSLHF. The chain links TRBV6-5 to TRBJ1-6; TRBD1 might be the D (6 bases). CDR1 MNHEY and CDR2 SVGAGI come from the germline V gene. CDR3 size: 13 residues. The V and J ends lost 6 bases and 14 bases respectively, with 17 bases between them.

This clone is deemed medium-sized (0.01 to 0.1%). The chain links TRBV6-6 to TRBJ1-3; perhaps TRBD1 as D (5 bases). V shed 2 bases and J shed 0 bases, with 5 bases lying between them. This CDR3 has 14 residues. CDR1 MNHNY and CDR2 SVGAGI come from the germline V gene (reference sequence). CDR3 loop: CASSYDSSGNTIYF. The CDR3 DNA follows: TGTGCCAGCAGTTACGACAGCTCTGGAAACACCATATATTTT.

The V gene is TRBV9, the J gene TRBJ2-7; 7 bases fit TRBD2. The CDR3 spans 15 residues. Per the germline V gene, CDR1 is SGDLS and CDR2 is YYNGEE. V shed 2 bases and J 1 base; nucleotides not matched to a gene: 6. This CDR3 is CASSVGGRESYEQYF. The DNA of the CDR3 is TGTGCCAGCAGCGTGGGCGGGAGAGAGTCCTACGAGCAGTACTTC.

The rearrangement links TRBV15 to TRBJ2-1, with TRBD2 matching 13 bases. J lost 4 bases, V lost 3 bases, and 3 bases had no gene match. CDR3 length equals 16 residues. Germline-derived CDR1 and CDR2 are LNHNV and YYDKDF (reference sequence). CDR3 nucleotides: TGTGCCACCAGCAGGAAGGGACTAGCGGGGTACAATGAGCAGTTCTTC. This gives the protein CATSRKGLAGYNEQFF.

This clone has just one count. This chain uses TRBV28 with TRBJ2-7; no clear D gene. V was trimmed by 2 bases and J by 0 bases, leaving 5 bases between them. CDR3 length equals 13 residues. Per the germline V gene, CDR1 is MDHEN and CDR2 is SYDVKM. In DNA form, the CDR3 reads TGTGCCAGCAGTTTAGACACCTCCTACGAGCAGTACTTC. This encodes CASSLDTSYEQYF.

CDR3 residues: CASGASIQETQYF. The CDR3 DNA reads TGTGCCAGCGGGGCCAGTATCCAAGAGACCCAGTACTTC. This rearrangement joins TRBV2 to TRBJ2-5, with TRBD1 as a possible D gene (5 bases). V was pared by 8 bases and J by 1 base, with 11 bases between. Germline lookup yields CDR1 SNHLY and CDR2 FYNNEI. This CDR3 is built from 13 residues.

This sequence joins TRBV13 and TRBJ2-1, with D unresolved. Trimming left V 5 bases short and J 8 bases short, with 16 bases between. This CDR3 has 14 residues. Germline CDR1 PRHDT, CDR2 FYEKMQ (reference sequence). CDR3 sequence reads: CASSRRVVADEQFF. DNA for the CDR3: TGTGCCAGCAGCCGCCGGGTAGTAGCCGATGAGCAGTTCTTC. Complete variable domain (other parts from reference TRBV13 and TRBJ2-1): AAGVIQSPRHLIKEKRETATLKCYPIPRHDTVYWYQQGPGQDPQFLISFYEKMQSDKGSIPDRFSAQQFSDYHSELNMSSLELGDSALYFCASSRRVVADEQFFGPGTRLTVL.

J is TRBJ2-3 and V is TRBV7-2; 9 bases are a match to TRBD2. The germline V gene encodes CDR1 SGHTA and CDR2 FQGNSA. The CDR3 runs 15 residues. V lost 1 base to trimming and J lost 6 bases; unmatched junction nucleotides: 5. CDR3 sequence reads: CASSLVSGGPDTQYF. The CDR3 DNA reads as TGTGCCAGCAGCTTAGTTAGCGGGGGACCCGATACGCAGTATTTT.

The CDR3 protein is CASSEATGRVKKLFF. The CDR3 DNA is TGTGCCAGCAGCGAGGCGACGGGGAGGGTGAAAAAACTGTTTTTT. V is TRBV5-6 and J is TRBJ1-4; no definite D call. Per germline, CDR1 SGHDT and CDR2 YYEEEE. This CDR3 contains 15 residues. Deletions cut 4 bases from V and 9 bases from J, with 19 bases between.

V and J are TRBV12-5 and TRBJ2-3; D perhaps matches TRBD1 (6 bases). The ends were cut back, 5 bases at V and 5 bases at J, with 17 bases in the middle. CDR1 is LGHNT and CDR2 is FRNRAP in the germline V gene. The length of the CDR3 is 15 residues. This CDR3 reads CASGPTRGTIDTQYF. The CDR3 nucleotides are TGTGCTAGTGGTCCAACTAGGGGGACCATAGATACGCAGTATTTT.

A single count supports this clone. The rearrangement links TRBV5-4 to TRBJ1-3; D remains unclear. V shed 4 bases and J shed 0 bases, with 14 bases lying between them. The CDR3 length is 16 residues. The germline V gene has CDR1 SGHNT and CDR2 YYREEE (reference sequence). CDR3 sequence reads: CASSQGGPDSGNTIYF. The CDR3 DNA sequence: TGTGCCAGCAGCCAAGGAGGGCCTGACTCTGGAAACACCATATATTTT.

V is TRBV5-4 and J is TRBJ1-2; D is undetermined. The CDR3 contains 16 residues. Per the germline V gene, CDR1 is SGHNT and CDR2 is YYREEE (reference sequence). The ends were cut back, 0 bases at V and 2 bases at J, with 14 bases in the middle. CDR3 nucleotide sequence: TGTGCCAGCAGCTTGGAGGCTGCGGGGTTAAACTATGGCTACACCTTC. Encoded protein: CASSLEAAGLNYGYTF.